This T cell receptor (beta chain) stems from a study of response to subunit inactivated influenza vaccine. With 1 base removed from V and 10 bases from J, the gap between germline ends came to 19 bases. Germline V gene data show CDR1 as LNHNV and CDR2 as YYDKDF (reference sequence). The CDR3 has 15 residues. This clonotype came up a few times. Its specificity is not known. TCRdb used MiXCR to reprocess the RT-PCR reads, holding one entry per CDR3 protein. The sample consists of 400,000 to 550,000 distinct CDR3 sequences, about 25% of them appearing once. Broader study findings: There was a suggestion from the authors that each seasonal influenza vaccination recruits few new T cells.

This specimen consisted of CD4+ T cells sorted from PBMCs, obtained more than 4 days after vaccination. The chain uses TRBV15 and TRBJ1-1; D perhaps matches TRBD1 (6 bases). The TCR originated in a man between 45 and 60 years old who received an inactivated influenza vaccine. CDR3 sequence (DNA): TGTGCCACCAGCAGAGTAGCTGGGACACCGGGGGTAGCTTTCTTT. It yields the protein CATSRVAGTPGVAFF.